This TCR beta chain was sequenced during a study of CD8 T cells in Susac syndrome. Study conclusions and caveats: The study admitted that it had a relatively small number of individuals in its TCR sequencing and HLA analysis.

CD8+ and CD4+ blood T cells underwent TCR beta sequencing. TEMRA cells were FACS-enriched and CD8+ and CD4+ T cells negatively isolated. With regard to this clonotype: Antigen specificity is unknown.

The CDR3 consists of 17 residues. Germline V gene data show CDR1 as SGHTA and CDR2 as FQGNSA. Trimming at V came to 4 bases and at J to 4 bases, leaving 6 bases not matched to a gene. Random hexamers were used to reverse transcribe 0.5 to 1 ug of RNA. Amplification of TCR beta CDR3 used immunoSEQ multiplex PCR across 54 Vbeta and 13 Jbeta. TCRdb called the immunoSEQ multiplex PCR reads again in MiXCR, with one record for every CDR3 protein. The sample holds 250,000 to 300,000 distinct CDR3 sequences; approximately 90% are singletons and the top ten take 0.18%. This receptor was identified in a human donor with multiple sclerosis. The chain is built from TRBV7-2 and TRBJ2-3; 15 nucleotides match TRBD2. Sequenced material: CD8+ T cells from PBMCs. The CDR3 loop reads CASSSPGLAGGADTQYF. CDR3 bases: TGTGCCAGCAGCTCCCCGGGACTAGCGGGAGGCGCAGATACGCAGTATTTT.